This T cell receptor beta chain was sequenced for a study of blood T cell repertoires in COVID-19. On the study more broadly: Italy, Spain and the United States were the sources of the convalescent and acute COVID-19 samples. The cDNA or gDNA used as material had been derived from T cells, B-cell-depleted T cells, or PBMCs.

Enrolled during active infection, Seattle patients were then followed longitudinally. Authors' analysis steps: Estimates of nucleated cell counts were drawn from the amplification of reference gene primers. Data came from immunoSEQ multiplex PCR; TCRdb stores just in-frame clones and leaves some out. V, J and clone size were drawn from that table, and D and trimming were deduced from the DNA. The sample yields 150,000 to 200,000 clones, around 84% seen once. Input material: peripheral blood. The receptor's source is a woman aged 70 to 79 with COVID-19, enrolled during active disease.

In nucleotides, the CDR3 is TGTGCCAGCAGATCGCTTTGGTCGGACACCGGGGAGCTGTTTTTT. Translation gives CASRSLWSDTGELFF. V and J are TRBV11-2 and TRBJ2-2, with D unclear. Trimming stripped 6 bases from V and 3 bases from J, with 14 bases between. The CDR3 sequence is 15 residues long. Germline V gives CDR1 SGHAT, CDR2 FQNNGV.